This TCR beta chain was sequenced during a study of early T cells in non-severe SARS-CoV-2 infection. Study-level information: RNA in bulk from unsorted whole blood was sequenced, and chains were unpaired. General study points: Reliance on VDJdb matching favored anti-spike CD8 responses; private and CD4 specificities were missed.

CDR3 length equals 13 residues. V was clipped by 3 bases and J by 9 bases, with 12 bases between them. The germline V gene encodes CDR1 SGHVS and CDR2 FNYEAQ. As regards this clonotype: Antigen specificity is unknown.

Unique molecular identifier tags were affixed to discrete cDNA molecules. TCRdb re-called the 5' RACE reads with MiXCR, one entry per CDR3 protein. The table records under 35,000 distinct CDR3 sequences, about 10% of them present only once. Sequenced input: whole blood. J is TRBJ1-5 and V is TRBV7-6; no reliable D call. The clonotype originates from an adult who was a healthcare worker with PCR-confirmed SARS-CoV-2 infection or an uninfected control (not recorded which). This CDR3 reads CASSLAGSLPQHF. In DNA form, the CDR3 reads TGTGCCAGCAGCTTGGCGGGGTCTCTGCCCCAGCATTTT.